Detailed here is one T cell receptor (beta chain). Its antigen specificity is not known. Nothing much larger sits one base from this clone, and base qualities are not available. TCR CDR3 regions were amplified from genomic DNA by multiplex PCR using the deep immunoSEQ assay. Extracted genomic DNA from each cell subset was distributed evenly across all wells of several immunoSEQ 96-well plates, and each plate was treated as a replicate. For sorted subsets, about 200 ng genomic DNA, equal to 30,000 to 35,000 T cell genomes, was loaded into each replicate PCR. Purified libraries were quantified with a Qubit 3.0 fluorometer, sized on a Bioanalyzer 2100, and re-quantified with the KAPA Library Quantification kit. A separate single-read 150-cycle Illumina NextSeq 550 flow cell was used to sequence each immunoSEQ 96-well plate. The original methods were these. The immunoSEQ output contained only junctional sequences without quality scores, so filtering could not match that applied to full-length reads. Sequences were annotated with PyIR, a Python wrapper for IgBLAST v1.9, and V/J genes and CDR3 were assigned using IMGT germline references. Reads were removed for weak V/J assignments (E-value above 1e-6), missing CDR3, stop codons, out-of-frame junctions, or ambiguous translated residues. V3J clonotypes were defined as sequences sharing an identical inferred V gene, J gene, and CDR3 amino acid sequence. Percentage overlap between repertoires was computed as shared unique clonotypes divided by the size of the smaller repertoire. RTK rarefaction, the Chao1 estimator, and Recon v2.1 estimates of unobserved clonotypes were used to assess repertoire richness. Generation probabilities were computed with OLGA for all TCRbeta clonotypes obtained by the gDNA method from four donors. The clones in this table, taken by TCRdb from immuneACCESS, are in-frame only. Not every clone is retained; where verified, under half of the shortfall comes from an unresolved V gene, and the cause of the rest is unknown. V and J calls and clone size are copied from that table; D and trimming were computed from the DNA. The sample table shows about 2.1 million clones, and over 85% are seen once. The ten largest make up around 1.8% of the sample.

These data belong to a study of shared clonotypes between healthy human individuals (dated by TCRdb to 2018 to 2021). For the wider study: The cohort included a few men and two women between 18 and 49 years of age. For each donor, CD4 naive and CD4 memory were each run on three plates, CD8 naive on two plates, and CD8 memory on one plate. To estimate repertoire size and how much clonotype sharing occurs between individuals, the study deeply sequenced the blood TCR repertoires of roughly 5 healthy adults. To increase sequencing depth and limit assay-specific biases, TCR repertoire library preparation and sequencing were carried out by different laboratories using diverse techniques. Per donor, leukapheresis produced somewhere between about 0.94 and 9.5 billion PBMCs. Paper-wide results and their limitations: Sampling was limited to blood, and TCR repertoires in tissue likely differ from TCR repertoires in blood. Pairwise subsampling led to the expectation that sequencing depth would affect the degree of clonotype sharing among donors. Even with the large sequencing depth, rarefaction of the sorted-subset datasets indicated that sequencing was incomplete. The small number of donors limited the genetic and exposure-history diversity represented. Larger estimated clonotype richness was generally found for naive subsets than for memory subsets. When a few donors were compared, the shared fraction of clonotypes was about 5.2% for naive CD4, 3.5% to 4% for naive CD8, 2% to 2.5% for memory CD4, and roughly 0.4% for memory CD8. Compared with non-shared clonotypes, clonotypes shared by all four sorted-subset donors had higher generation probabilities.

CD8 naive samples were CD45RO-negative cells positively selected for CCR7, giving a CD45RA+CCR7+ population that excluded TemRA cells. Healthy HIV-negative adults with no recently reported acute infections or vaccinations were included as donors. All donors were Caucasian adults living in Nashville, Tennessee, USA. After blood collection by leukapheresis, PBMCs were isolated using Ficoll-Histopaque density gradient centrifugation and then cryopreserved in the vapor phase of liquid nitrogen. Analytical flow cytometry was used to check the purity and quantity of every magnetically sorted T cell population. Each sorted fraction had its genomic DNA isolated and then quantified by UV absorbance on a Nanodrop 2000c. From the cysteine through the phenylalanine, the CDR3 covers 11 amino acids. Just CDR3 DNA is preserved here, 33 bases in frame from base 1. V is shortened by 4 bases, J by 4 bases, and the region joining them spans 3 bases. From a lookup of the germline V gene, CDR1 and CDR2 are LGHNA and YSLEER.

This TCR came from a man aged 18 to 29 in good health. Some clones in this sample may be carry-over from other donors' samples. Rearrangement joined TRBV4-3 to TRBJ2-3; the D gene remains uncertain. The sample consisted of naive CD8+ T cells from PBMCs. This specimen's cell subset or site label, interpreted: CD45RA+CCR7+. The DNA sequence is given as TGCGCCAGCAGCCGACCAGATACGCAGTATTTT. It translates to CASSRPDTQYF.